These T cell receptor beta chains were read from a single sample in a study of vaccination effects on CD4 cells after COVID-19. The repertoire was sequenced with immunoSEQ multiplex PCR; TCRdb's copy has only in-frame clones and lacks some. This table holds about 72,000 clones, 70% to 80% found once. No antigen is known for these receptors. The specimen was CD4+ T cells from PBMCs cultured without peptide, collected before COVID-19 vaccination. The receptors come from a human donor who received a COVID-19 vaccine. CDR3s include the opening cysteine and the closing phenylalanine or tryptophan. The D gene is left open where the match is weak. Clone size is not always given. Where it is, it says once, few, many or a class for expanded clones.

v_gene,j_gene,d_gene,len,abundance,CDR3aa,CDR3nt
TRBV5-6,TRBJ2-3,.,15,.,CASSLMRGATDTQYF,TGTGCCAGCAGCTTGATGCGGGGAGCCACAGATACGCAGTATTTT
TRBV18,TRBJ1-3,.,14,.,CASSPGYSGNTIYF,TGTGCCAGCTCACCCGGTTACTCTGGAAACACCATATATTTT
TRBV6-6,TRBJ1-2,.,11,few,CASSPDYGYTF,TGTGCCAGCAGTCCAGACTATGGCTACACCTTC
TRBV9,TRBJ1-6,.,17,few,CASSVGDPGHLNSPLHF,TGTGCCAGCAGCGTAGGGGACCCGGGACACCTGAATTCACCCCTCCACTTT
TRBV9,TRBJ2-3,.,16,.,CASSVGSNDITDTQYF,TGTGCCAGCAGCGTAGGGTCTAACGATATCACAGATACGCAGTATTTT
TRBV7-2,TRBJ1-2,.,14,.,CASRGEGRGYGYTF,TGTGCCAGCAGGGGGGAGGGGAGGGGCTATGGCTACACCTTC
TRBV7-3,TRBJ2-3,.,14,once,CASSSGGGLDTQYF,TGTGCCAGCAGCTCGGGGGGCGGGTTGGATACGCAGTATTTT
TRBV30,TRBJ1-5,.,11,few,CAWGQDQPQHF,TGTGCCTGGGGGCAGGACCAGCCCCAGCATTTT
TRBV5-5,TRBJ2-1,.,15,.,CASSPLTSSYNEQFF,TGTGCCAGCAGCCCTCTTACCAGCTCCTACAATGAGCAGTTCTTC
TRBV28,TRBJ1-6,TRBD1,15,few,CASSLAQRGLSPLHF,TGTGCCAGCAGTTTAGCTCAGAGGGGGCTTTCACCCCTCCACTTT
TRBV6-2/TRBV6-3,TRBJ2-2,TRBD2,16,.,CASTPASGGVTGELFF,TGTGCCAGCACCCCAGCTAGCGGGGGGGTTACCGGGGAGCTGTTTTTT
TRBV9,TRBJ2-1,TRBD2,17,.,CASSVAPGLAYGNEQFF,TGTGCCAGCAGCGTAGCCCCGGGACTAGCTTATGGCAATGAGCAGTTCTTC
TRBV7-2,TRBJ1-1,.,14,.,CASSLGQLNTEAFF,TGTGCCAGCAGCTTAGGACAGCTGAACACTGAAGCTTTCTTT
TRBV5-6,TRBJ1-3,.,17,.,CASSLYVAQFSGNTIYF,TGTGCCAGCAGCTTGTACGTGGCACAGTTCTCTGGAAACACCATATATTTT
TRBV6-6,TRBJ2-3,.,13,.,CASSYATTDTQYF,TGTGCCAGCAGTTACGCCACCACAGATACGCAGTATTTT
TRBV9,TRBJ2-6,.,14,.,CASSVAAGANVLTF,TGTGCCAGCAGCGTAGCGGCTGGGGCCAACGTCCTGACTTTC
TRBV3-1/TRBV3-2,TRBJ2-5,TRBD1,16,.,CASSQGQGSYLETQYF,TGTGCCAGCAGCCAAGGACAGGGCTCCTATTTAGAGACCCAGTACTTC
TRBV5-1,TRBJ2-2,.,15,.,CASSADQTNTGELFF,TGCGCCAGCAGCGCCGACCAAACGAACACCGGGGAGCTGTTTTTT
TRBV6-5,TRBJ1-2,.,14,.,CASRLAAGDYGYTF,TGTGCCAGCAGACTTGCGGCCGGGGACTATGGCTACACCTTC
TRBV19,TRBJ2-5,TRBD2,15,.,CASSTAGTSKETQYF,TGTGCCAGTAGTACCGCCGGGACTAGCAAAGAGACCCAGTACTTC
TRBV2,TRBJ1-6,.,14,.,CASTLTENSTPLHF,TGTGCCAGCACCCTGACTGAAAATAGTACACCCCTCCACTTT
TRBV9,TRBJ1-5,.,17,.,CASSPTDSLYSNQPQHF,TGTGCCAGCAGCCCCACAGACAGCCTCTATAGCAATCAGCCCCAGCATTTT
TRBV5-1,TRBJ2-3,.,13,once,CASRIGLTDTQYF,TGCGCCAGCAGGATAGGTCTCACAGATACGCAGTATTTT
TRBV24-1,TRBJ2-1,TRBD1,15,.,CATSDPGQGNNEQFF,TGTGCCACCAGTGATCCGGGACAGGGTAACAATGAGCAGTTCTTC
TRBV30,TRBJ1-1,.,15,once,CAWSADRDPQTTAFF,TGTGCCTGGAGTGCCGACCGGGACCCTCAAACAACAGCTTTCTTT
TRBV5-1,TRBJ1-1,TRBD1,14,.,CASSAQGGNTEAFF,TGCGCCAGCAGCGCGCAGGGGGGAAACACTGAAGCTTTCTTT